One and the same sample provided the 28 T cell receptor beta chains below, sequenced in a study of T cells in women clearing cervical HPV infection. Profiling relied on immunoSEQ multiplex PCR, and the TCRdb table lists in-frame clones only, not all of them. Its listing shows 31,000 or so clones. Sequencing was performed on blood buffy coat. The receptors shown here come from a woman between 18 and 69 years old with a cervical HPV16 infection that either progressed to CIN3+ or cleared (not recorded which).

As to this clone: The read falls 3 residues short of the CDR3 end, and the missing part is taken from the germline J gene. V and J are TRBV29-1 and TRBJ2-1; 9 positions agree with TRBD1. The V gene's germline CDR1 is SQVTM and CDR2 ANQGSEA. The CDR3 runs to 15 residues. V lost 7 bases, J lost 1 base, and 8 bases stayed unmatched. This CDR3 is CSAVGQGLSYNEQFF. Incomplete CDR3 DNA: TGCAGCGCCGTGGGACAGGGCTTATCCTACAATGAG.

Concerning this clone itself: The CDR3 is cut off 3 residues early in the read; its end comes from the germline J gene. The rearrangement links TRBV19 to TRBJ1-2; D gene uncertain. V lost 4 bases and J 2 bases, leaving 5 bases between the germline ends. The germline gives CDR1 LNHDA, CDR2 SQIVND (reference sequence). The CDR3 is 12 amino acids. Partial CDR3 DNA: TGTGCCAGTAGTACGGTAAACTATGGC. It codes for CASSTVNYG. The full CDR3 protein is CASSTVNYGYTF.

Details on this clone: The CDR3 extends 3 residues past the end of the read, so its final part is completed from the germline J gene. The chain employs TRBV3-1 (or the pseudogene TRBV3-2) and TRBJ2-2; 8 nucleotides align to TRBD1. Germline lookup yields CDR1 LGHDT and CDR2 YNNKEL (reference sequence). CDR3 length: 20 amino acids. The junction had 15 bases not matched to a gene; V was cut back by 1 base and J by 2 bases. Partial CDR3 DNA: TGTGCCAGCAGCCAAGGGTTCGCGCACAGGGGGTCCTTCAACACCGGGGAG. Protein product: CASSQGFAHRGSFNTGE. The entire CDR3 reads CASSQGFAHRGSFNTGELFF.

On this clone: The read terminates 3 residues ahead of where the CDR3 ends, so the germline J gene completes it. The chain links TRBV23-1 to TRBJ1-4; D might be TRBD1 (6 bases). TRBV23-1 is identified as an open reading frame with a role that is uncertain. CDR3 size: 19 residues. The V end was cut by 4 bases, the J end by 0 bases, with 21 bases between. Partial CDR3 DNA: TGCGCCAGCAGTCTCTCCCGTAAGGGGGAGGGTGCAACTAATGAAAAA. It is translated as CASSLSRKGEGATNEK. From start to end, the CDR3 is CASSLSRKGEGATNEKLFF.

About this clone: Read data end 3 residues before the CDR3 end; the end is taken from the germline J gene. V and J are TRBV6-4 and TRBJ2-3; perhaps TRBD2 as D (7 bases). V gave up 0 bases and J gave up 4 bases, with 11 bases separating them. Germline V lookup: CDR1 MRHNA, CDR2 SNTAGT. The CDR3 has 15 residues. The chain's CDR3 is CASSDSKGGADTQYF. The sequenced part of the CDR3 DNA is TGTGCCAGCAGTGACTCGAAGGGGGGGGCAGATACG.

A note on this clone: Coverage ceases 3 residues before the CDR3 finishes, and the germline J gene fills in the end. The rearrangement joins TRBV10-1 to TRBJ2-7, with 8 bases fitting TRBD1. CDR1 and CDR2 (germline): WNHNN, SYGVQD (reference sequence). This CDR3 has 16 amino acids. Losses at the gene ends were 0 bases for V and 5 bases for J; bases not matched to a gene: 9. The sequenced CDR3 bases are TGCGCCAGCAGTGAGTCGACCGTGGCAGGGGGCAACGAG. Translating gives CASSESTVAGGNE. In full, the CDR3 is CASSESTVAGGNEQYF.

The CDR3 DNA, read in part, is TGTGCCAGTAGACAGGGAGAAGAGACC. Protein product: CASRQGEET. The full CDR3 reads CASRQGEETQYF. This rearrangement joins TRBV19 to TRBJ2-5; D possibly corresponds to TRBD1 (6 bases). The CDR3 is cut off 3 residues early in the read; its end comes from the germline J gene. The CDR3 extends over 12 amino acids. CDR1 is LNHDA and CDR2 is SQIVND in the germline V gene (reference sequence). V was trimmed by 6 bases and J by 3 bases, leaving 8 bases between them.

For this clone: The missing CDR3 end, 3 residues past where the read stops, is filled in from the germline J gene. V gene TRBV20-1 combines with J gene TRBJ1-2; D gene ambiguous. Germline V gene sequence: CDR1 DFQATT, CDR2 SNEGSKA (reference sequence). The V end lost 0 bases, the J end lost 5 bases, and 10 bases lay between the germline ends. The CDR3 has 13 residues. Here the CDR3 reads CSARESGGYGYTF. The DNA read from the CDR3 is TGCAGTGCTAGAGAATCAGGAGGTTATGGC.

In regard to this clone: The read is 3 residues too short to cover the CDR3 end, so that end is filled in from the germline J gene. This chain uses TRBV6-2 or TRBV6-3 with TRBJ1-5, with TRBD1 as a possible D gene (5 bases). Germline loops: CDR1 MNHEY, CDR2 SVGEGT. The CDR3 covers 13 residues. V dropped 0 bases and J dropped 7 bases, with 7 bases sitting between them. The DNA read from the CDR3 is TGTGCCAGCAGTTACTCGACAGTGCAGCCC. It codes for CASSYSTVQP. The complete CDR3 sequence is CASSYSTVQPQHF.

A word on this clone: With the read ending 3 residues before the CDR3 end, the germline J gene is used to fill in that end. The chain couples TRBV30 to TRBJ1-2; D not resolved. This CDR3 is 15 amino acids long. The germline gives CDR1 GTSNPN, CDR2 SVGIG (reference sequence). CDR3 residues: CAWSITSGRYNDYTF. The CDR3 DNA, read in part, is TGTGCCTGGAGCATAACTAGCGGGAGATACAATGAC.

In the case of this clone: The CDR3 end falls 3 residues outside the read, so it is completed with the germline J gene. The chain links TRBV18 to TRBJ1-2; D gene uncertain. The CDR3 contains 14 residues. Germline lookup yields CDR1 KGHSH and CDR2 LQKENI. Trimming pared 0 bases from V and 4 bases from J, leaving 9 bases between. The covered CDR3 bases are TGTGCCAGCTCACCACCAACGACACCCTATGGC. Translation gives CASSPPTTPYG. Given in full, the CDR3 is CASSPPTTPYGYTF.

Notes on this clone: The missing CDR3 end, 3 residues past where the read stops, is filled in from the germline J gene. This sequence joins TRBV30 and TRBJ1-1, with 8 bases identical to TRBD1. CDR1 and CDR2 (germline): GTSNPN, SVGIG (reference sequence). The CDR3 spans 13 residues. The CDR3 bases that were read are TGTGCCTGCCGTCCAGGGGGCGCTTTCATT. It specifies CACRPGGAFI. The full CDR3 is CACRPGGAFIAFF.

In regard to this clone: The read stops 3 residues short of the end of the CDR3; the missing end is completed from the germline J gene. V and J are TRBV19 and TRBJ1-1, with a weak D call TRBD1 (5 bases). V was clipped by 5 bases and J by 2 bases, with 9 bases between them. Per germline, CDR1 LNHDA and CDR2 SQIVND (reference sequence). CDR3 length: 13 amino acids. The CDR3 DNA, read in part, is TGTGCCAGTAGTTTCCAGGGTAACACTGAA. Protein: CASSFQGNTE. The whole CDR3 reads CASSFQGNTEAFF.

Turning to this clone: The read gets to within 3 residues of the CDR3 end, and the germline J gene fills in the rest. This chain links TRBV30 with TRBJ1-2; tentative D call: TRBD1 (5 bases). The length of the CDR3 is 13 residues. Germline V gene data show CDR1 as GTSNPN and CDR2 as SVGIG (reference sequence). The CDR3 is CAFLAGLSYDYTF. Partial CDR3 DNA: TGTGCCTTTCTAGCGGGGCTCTCCTACGAC.

Points on this clone: The CDR3 goes on 3 residues after the read ends, and that part is filled in from the germline J gene. The chain combines TRBV7-9 with TRBJ1-1; D is perhaps TRBD1 (5 bases). Per the germline V gene, CDR1 is SEHNR and CDR2 is FQNEAQ (reference sequence). Trimming pared 5 bases from V and 7 bases from J, leaving 17 bases between. This CDR3 spans 14 amino acids. CDR3 in amino acids: CASSLEGIQGEAFF. Partial CDR3 DNA: TGTGCCAGCAGCCTTGAGGGTATTCAGGGTGAA.

Comment on this clone: A read error may account for a junction end that differs from germline. The CDR3 end lies 3 residues beyond the end of the read and is filled in from the germline J gene. The same CDR3 also results from other DNA sequences found in this sample. The V and J genes are TRBV5-1 and TRBJ1-3; D is perhaps TRBD1 (5 bases). The CDR3 covers 14 residues. The germline gives CDR1 SGHRS, CDR2 YFSETQ. CDR3 region: CASSPDQGGNTIYF. The DNA read from the CDR3 is TGCGCCAGCAGCCCCGACCAGGGAGGAAACACG.

With regard to this clone: The sequence runs out 3 residues before the end of the CDR3; the remainder is reconstructed from the germline J gene. The chain joins TRBV5-1 to TRBJ2-2; D uncertain. V shed 6 bases and J shed 1 base, with 13 bases lying between them. CDR1 is SGHRS and CDR2 is YFSETQ in the germline V gene. There are 15 residues in the CDR3. The CDR3 DNA, read in part, is TGCGCCAGCACCACTACACGCTTGAACACCGGGGAG. Translated, it gives CASTTTRLNTGE. The entire CDR3 protein reads CASTTTRLNTGELFF.

About this clone: The read ends 3 residues before the CDR3 terminus; that terminus is restored from the germline J gene. This chain connects TRBV10-3 to TRBJ2-1; maybe TRBD2 (5 bases). This CDR3 spans 13 amino acids. The germline V gene encodes CDR1 ENHRY and CDR2 SYGVKD. The V and J ends lost 10 bases and 5 bases respectively, with 15 bases between them. CDR3 DNA, as far as it was read: TGTGCCACCAATTTTGAGCGGAACAATGAG. This gives the protein CATNFERNNE. The full CDR3 protein reads CATNFERNNEQFF.

A word on this clone: The missing CDR3 end, 3 residues past where the read stops, is filled in from the germline J gene. The rearrangement uses TRBV5-6 and TRBJ1-2; D possibly corresponds to TRBD1 (5 bases). Germline CDR1 is SGHDT and CDR2 is YYEEEE. The CDR3 runs 14 residues. Deletions cut 3 bases from V and 3 bases from J, with 12 bases between. CDR3 DNA (partial): TGTGCCAGCAGCTCCCTCAGGGTCTACTATGGC. Translating it yields CASSSLRVYYG. The CDR3 as a whole reads CASSSLRVYYGYTF. The full variable domain, rest sourced from reference TRBV5-6 and TRBJ1-2, is DAGVTQSPTHLIKTRGQQVTLRCSPKSGHDTVSWYQQALGQGPQFIFQYYEEEERQRGNFPDRFSGHQFPNYSSELNVNALLLGDSALYLCASSSLRVYYGYTFGSGTRLTVV.

Comments on this clone: The CDR3 is cut off 3 residues early in the read; its end comes from the germline J gene. The chain links TRBV7-2 to TRBJ2-7; 11 bases map to TRBD2. Germline V gene data show CDR1 as SGHTA and CDR2 as FQGNSA. V was clipped by 5 bases and J by 4 bases; unmatched bases: 4. CDR3 size: 14 residues. The covered CDR3 bases are TGTGCCAGCAGCAGACTAGCGGGGCCTTACGAG. It yields the protein CASSRLAGPYE. The whole CDR3 is CASSRLAGPYEQYF.

Points on this clone: The read falls 3 residues short of the CDR3 end, and the missing part is taken from the germline J gene. The chain employs TRBV7-8 and TRBJ2-4; 7 bases agree with TRBD1. Germline values: CDR1 SGHVS, CDR2 FQNEAQ. CDR3 length equals 14 residues. CDR3 sequence: CASSSRTGHYGQYF. The part of the CDR3 DNA that was read is TGTGCCAGCAGCTCTAGGACAGGCCACTATGGT.

Partial CDR3 DNA: TGCGCCAGCAGCCTACAGGGGAACGAG. Translation gives CASSLQGNE. The complete CDR3 reads CASSLQGNEQYF. The chain combines TRBV5-1 with TRBJ2-7; TRBD1 matches 7 bases. The read stops 3 residues short of the end of the CDR3; the missing end is completed from the germline J gene. The trim removed 4 bases at V and 5 bases at J, leaving 3 bases unmatched. The germline V gene encodes CDR1 SGHRS and CDR2 YFSETQ. The CDR3 totals 12 residues.

With respect to this clone: The CDR3 extends 3 residues past the end of the read, so its final part is completed from the germline J gene. This chain links TRBV19 with TRBJ2-2; a possible D gene is TRBD1 (5 bases). There are 15 residues in the CDR3. CDR1 and CDR2 (germline): LNHDA, SQIVND (reference sequence). The sequenced part of the CDR3 DNA is TGTGCCAGTAAGAACGACCCCTCTGGGGCCAACGTG. It encodes CASKNDPSGANV. The whole CDR3 sequence reads CASKNDPSGANVLFF.

Points on this clone: Sequencing ends 3 residues short of the CDR3 end; the germline J gene provides the rest. The chain carries TRBV19 and TRBJ1-4, with D unclear. The germline V gene encodes CDR1 LNHDA and CDR2 SQIVND (reference sequence). The CDR3 is 13 residues long. V lost 3 bases and J lost 5, with 7 bases in between. This CDR3 reads CASSMSGNEKLFF. The sequenced CDR3 bases are TGTGCCAGTAGTATGTCAGGCAATGAAAAA. Drawing the rest from reference TRBV19 and TRBJ1-4, the complete variable domain is DGGITQSPKYLFRKEGQNVTLSCEQNLNHDAMYWYRQDPGQGLRLIYYSQIVNDFQKGDIAEGYSVSREKKESFPLTVTSAQKNPTAFYLCASSMSGNEKLFFGSGTQLSVL.

As regards this clone: The CDR3 end lies 3 residues beyond the end of the read and is filled in from the germline J gene. The chain couples TRBV12-5 to TRBJ2-7; TRBD2 aligns across 13 bases. The CDR3 is made up of 18 amino acids. CDR1 is LGHNT, CDR2 FRNRAP, per germline. V was pared by 6 bases and J by 0 bases, with 11 bases of the junction left unmatched. CDR3 region: CASGKPGLAGSGSYEQYF. The CDR3 bases that were read are TGTGCTAGTGGAAAACCGGGACTAGCGGGATCTGGCTCCTACGAG.

The CDR3 region is CASSDRTGAHGYTF. Partial CDR3 DNA: TGTGCCAGCAGTGACCGGACAGGGGCTCATGGC. This rearrangement joins TRBV2 to TRBJ1-2, with TRBD1 matching 9 bases. The read finishes 3 residues shy of the CDR3 end, and the germline J gene is used to complete it. Trimming cost V 3 bases and J 6 bases; bases outside gene matches: 5. The CDR3 is 14 amino acids. Germline V gene data show CDR1 as SNHLY and CDR2 as FYNNEI.

A remark on this clone: The CDR3 end falls 3 residues outside the read, so it is completed with the germline J gene. The chain recombines TRBV20-1 with TRBJ2-2; tentatively, D is TRBD1 or TRBD2 (5 bases each). The CDR3 runs 15 residues. Germline V gene sequence: CDR1 DFQATT, CDR2 SNEGSKA (reference sequence). This chain's CDR3 is CSARDLRAGLEKLFF. The covered CDR3 bases are TGCAGTGCTAGAGATCTGAGGGCAGGGTTAGAAAAG.

In regard to this clone: The read falls 3 residues short of the CDR3 end, and the missing part is taken from the germline J gene. The chain recombines TRBV10-3 with TRBJ2-1, with 8 nucleotides matching TRBD1. This CDR3 has 14 amino acids. J gave up 7 bases and V 6 bases, and 8 bases lay outside the gene matches. CDR1 and CDR2 from the germline V gene are ENHRY and SYGVKD. The CDR3 bases that were read are TGTGCCATCAGCGTCGGGACAGGCTTGAATGAG. Translation: CAISVGTGLNE. The entire CDR3 sequence reads CAISVGTGLNEQFF.